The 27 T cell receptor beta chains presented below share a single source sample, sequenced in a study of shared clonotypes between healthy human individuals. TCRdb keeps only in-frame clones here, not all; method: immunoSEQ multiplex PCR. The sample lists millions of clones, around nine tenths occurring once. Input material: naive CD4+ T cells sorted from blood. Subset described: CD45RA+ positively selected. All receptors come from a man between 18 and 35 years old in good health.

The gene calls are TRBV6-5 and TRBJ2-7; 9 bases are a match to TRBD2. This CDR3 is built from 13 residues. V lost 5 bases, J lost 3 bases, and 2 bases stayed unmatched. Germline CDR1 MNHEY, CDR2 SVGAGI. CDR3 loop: CASSRLADYEQYF. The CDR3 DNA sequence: TGTGCCAGCAGTCGACTAGCGGACTACGAGCAGTACTTC.

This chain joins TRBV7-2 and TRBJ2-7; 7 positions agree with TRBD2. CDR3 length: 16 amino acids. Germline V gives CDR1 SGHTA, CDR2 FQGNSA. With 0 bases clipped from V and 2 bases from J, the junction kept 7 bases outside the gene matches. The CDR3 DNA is TGTGCCAGCAGCTTAGCGCCCGGGACTATACCCTACGAGCAGTACTTC. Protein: CASSLAPGTIPYEQYF.

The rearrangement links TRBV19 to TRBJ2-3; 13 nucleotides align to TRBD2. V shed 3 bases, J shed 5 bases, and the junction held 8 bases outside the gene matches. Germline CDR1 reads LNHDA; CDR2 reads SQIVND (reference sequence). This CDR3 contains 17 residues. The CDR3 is CASSMSLAGGPGDTQYF. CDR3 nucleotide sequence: TGTGCCAGTAGTATGTCACTAGCGGGAGGGCCGGGAGATACGCAGTATTTT.

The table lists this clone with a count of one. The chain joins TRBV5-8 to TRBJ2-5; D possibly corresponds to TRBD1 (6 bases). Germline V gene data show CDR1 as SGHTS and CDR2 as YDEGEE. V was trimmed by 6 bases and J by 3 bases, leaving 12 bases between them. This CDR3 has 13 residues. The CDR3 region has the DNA TGTGCCAGCACCCCCGGGGACAAAGAGACCCAGTACTTC. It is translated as CASTPGDKETQYF.

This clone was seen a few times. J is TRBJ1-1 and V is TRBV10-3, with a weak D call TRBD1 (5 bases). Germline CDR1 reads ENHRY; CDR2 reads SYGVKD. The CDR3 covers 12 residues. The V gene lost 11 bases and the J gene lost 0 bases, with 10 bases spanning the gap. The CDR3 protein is CAVGRLNTEAFF. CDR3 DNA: TGTGCCGTGGGACGACTGAACACTGAAGCTTTCTTT.

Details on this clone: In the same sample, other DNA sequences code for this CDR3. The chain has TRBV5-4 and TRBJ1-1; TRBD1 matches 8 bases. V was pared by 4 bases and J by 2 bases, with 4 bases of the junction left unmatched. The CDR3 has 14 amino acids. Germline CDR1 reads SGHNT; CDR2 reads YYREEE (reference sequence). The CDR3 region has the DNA TGTGCCAGCAGCCCCGACAGGGGAAACACTGAAGCTTTCTTT. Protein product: CASSPDRGNTEAFF.

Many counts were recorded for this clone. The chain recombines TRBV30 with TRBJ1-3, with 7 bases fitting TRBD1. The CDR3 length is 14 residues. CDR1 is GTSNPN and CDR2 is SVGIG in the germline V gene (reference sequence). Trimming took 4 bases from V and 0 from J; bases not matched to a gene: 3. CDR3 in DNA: TGTGCCTGGACAGGGGGAAGCTCTGGAAACACCATATATTTT. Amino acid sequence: CAWTGGSSGNTIYF. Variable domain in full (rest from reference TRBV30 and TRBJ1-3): SQTIHQWPATLVQPVGSPLSLECTVEGTSNPNLYWYRQAAGRGLQLLFYSVGIGQISSEVPQNLSASRPQDRQFILSSKKLLLSDSGFYLCAWTGGSSGNTIYFGEGSWLTVV.

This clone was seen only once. CDR3 sequence (DNA): TGTGCCAGCAGCGCCGTAGGAGCGGGAATAGATACGCAGTATTTT. It specifies CASSAVGAGIDTQYF. This chain connects TRBV11-2 to TRBJ2-3; 7 bases are shared with TRBD2. CDR3 size: 15 residues. V dropped 5 bases and J dropped 5; count of bases not matched to a gene: 10. Germline V CDR1 and CDR2: SGHAT, FQNNGV.

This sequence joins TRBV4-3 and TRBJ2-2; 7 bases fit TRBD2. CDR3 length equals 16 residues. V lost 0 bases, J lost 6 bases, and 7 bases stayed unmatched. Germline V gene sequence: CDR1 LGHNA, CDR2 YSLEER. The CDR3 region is CASSQELVGRPGELFF. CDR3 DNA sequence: TGCGCCAGCAGCCAAGAGTTGGTCGGGAGGCCCGGGGAGCTGTTTTTT.

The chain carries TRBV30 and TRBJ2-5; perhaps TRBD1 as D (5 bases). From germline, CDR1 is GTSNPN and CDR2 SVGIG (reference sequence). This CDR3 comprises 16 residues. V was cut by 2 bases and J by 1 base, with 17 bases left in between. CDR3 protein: CAWSSDSEGAQETQYF. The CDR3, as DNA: TGTGCCTGGAGTTCAGACAGCGAAGGGGCCCAAGAGACCCAGTACTTC.

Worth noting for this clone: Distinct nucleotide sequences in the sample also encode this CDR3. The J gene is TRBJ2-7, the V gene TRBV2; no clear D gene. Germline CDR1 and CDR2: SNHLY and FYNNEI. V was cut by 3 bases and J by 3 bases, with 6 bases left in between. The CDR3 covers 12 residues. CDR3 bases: TGTGCCAGCAGTGAGGGCATCTACGAGCAGTACTTC. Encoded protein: CASSEGIYEQYF.

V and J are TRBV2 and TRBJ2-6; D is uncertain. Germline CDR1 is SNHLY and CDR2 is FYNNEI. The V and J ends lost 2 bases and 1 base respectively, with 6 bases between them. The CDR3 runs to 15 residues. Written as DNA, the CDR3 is TGTGCCAGCAGTGAAACCGGTTCTGGGGCCAACGTCCTGACTTTC. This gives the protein CASSETGSGANVLTF.

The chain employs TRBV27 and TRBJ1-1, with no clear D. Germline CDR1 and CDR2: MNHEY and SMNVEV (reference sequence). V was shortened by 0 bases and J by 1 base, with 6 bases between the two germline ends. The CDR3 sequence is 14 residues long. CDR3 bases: TGTGCCAGCAGTTTATCGTCGGCGAACACTGAAGCTTTCTTT. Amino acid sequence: CASSLSSANTEAFF.

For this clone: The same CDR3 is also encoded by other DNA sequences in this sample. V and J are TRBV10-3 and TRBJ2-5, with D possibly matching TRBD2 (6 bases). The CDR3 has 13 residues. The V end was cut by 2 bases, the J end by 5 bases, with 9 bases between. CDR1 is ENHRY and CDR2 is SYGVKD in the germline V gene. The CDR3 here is CAISEGGKETQYF. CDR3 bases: TGTGCCATCAGTGAGGGGGGGAAGGAGACCCAGTACTTC.

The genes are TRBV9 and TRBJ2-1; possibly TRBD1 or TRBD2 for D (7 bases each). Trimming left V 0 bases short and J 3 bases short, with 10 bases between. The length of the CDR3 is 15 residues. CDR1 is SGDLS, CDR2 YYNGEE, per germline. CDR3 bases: TGTGCCAGCAGCGTAGCAGGGGGGGACTACAATGAGCAGTTCTTC. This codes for CASSVAGGDYNEQFF. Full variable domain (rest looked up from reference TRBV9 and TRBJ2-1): DSGVTQTPKHLITATGQRVTLRCSPRSGDLSVYWYQQSLDQGLQFLIQYYNGEERAKGNILERFSAQQFPDLHSELNLSSLELGDSALYFCASSVAGGDYNEQFFGPGTRLTVL.

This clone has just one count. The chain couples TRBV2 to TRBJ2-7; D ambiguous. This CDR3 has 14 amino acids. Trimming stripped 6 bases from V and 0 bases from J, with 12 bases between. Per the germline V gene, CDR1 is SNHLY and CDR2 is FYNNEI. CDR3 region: CASSGRTGSYEQYF. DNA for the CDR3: TGTGCCAGCAGCGGTCGGACGGGCTCCTACGAGCAGTACTTC.

The CDR3: CASSLRGEFTLHF. The CDR3 DNA is TGTGCCAGCAGCCTTAGGGGGGAGTTCACCCTCCACTTT. The chain employs TRBV28 and TRBJ1-6, with D perhaps TRBD1 (6 bases). Trimming left V 6 bases short and J 14 bases short, with 17 bases between. The CDR3 runs to 13 residues. Germline assignment: CDR1 MDHEN and CDR2 SYDVKM.

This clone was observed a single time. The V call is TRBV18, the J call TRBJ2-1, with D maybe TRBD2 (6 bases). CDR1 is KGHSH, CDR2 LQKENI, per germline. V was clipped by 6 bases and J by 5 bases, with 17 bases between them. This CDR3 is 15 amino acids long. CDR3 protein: CASSRRDWKNNEQFF. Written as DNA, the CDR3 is TGTGCCAGCTCGCGCCGGGACTGGAAAAACAATGAGCAGTTCTTC.

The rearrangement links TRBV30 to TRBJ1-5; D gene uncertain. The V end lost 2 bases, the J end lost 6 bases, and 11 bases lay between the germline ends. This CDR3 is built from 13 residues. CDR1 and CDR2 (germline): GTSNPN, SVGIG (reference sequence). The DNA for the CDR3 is TGTGCCTGGAGTACGATGGGAGGTCAGCCCCAGCATTTT. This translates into CAWSTMGGQPQHF. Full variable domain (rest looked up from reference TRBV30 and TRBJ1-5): SQTIHQWPATLVQPVGSPLSLECTVEGTSNPNLYWYRQAAGRGLQLLFYSVGIGQISSEVPQNLSASRPQDRQFILSSKKLLLSDSGFYLCAWSTMGGQPQHFGDGTRLSIL.

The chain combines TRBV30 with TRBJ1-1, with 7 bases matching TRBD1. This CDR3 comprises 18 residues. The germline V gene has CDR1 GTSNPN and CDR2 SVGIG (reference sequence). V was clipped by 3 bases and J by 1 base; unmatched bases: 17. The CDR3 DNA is TGTGCCTGGAGCTACACGGCGCACAGGGGCAGGGCGAACACTGAAGCTTTCTTT. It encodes CAWSYTAHRGRANTEAFF.

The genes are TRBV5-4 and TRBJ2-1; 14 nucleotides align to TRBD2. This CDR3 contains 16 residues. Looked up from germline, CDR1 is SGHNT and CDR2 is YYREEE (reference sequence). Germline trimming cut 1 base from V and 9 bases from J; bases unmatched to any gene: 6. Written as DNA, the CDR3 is TGTGCCAGCAGCTTGTCGGGACTAGCGGGAGCATTTGAGCAGTTCTTC. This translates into CASSLSGLAGAFEQFF.

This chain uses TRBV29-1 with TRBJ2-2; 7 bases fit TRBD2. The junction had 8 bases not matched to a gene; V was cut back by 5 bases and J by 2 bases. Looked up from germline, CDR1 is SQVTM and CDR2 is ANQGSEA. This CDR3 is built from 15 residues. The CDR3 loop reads CSVPPSGGNTGELFF. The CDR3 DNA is TGCAGCGTTCCTCCTAGCGGAGGCAACACCGGGGAGCTGTTTTTT.

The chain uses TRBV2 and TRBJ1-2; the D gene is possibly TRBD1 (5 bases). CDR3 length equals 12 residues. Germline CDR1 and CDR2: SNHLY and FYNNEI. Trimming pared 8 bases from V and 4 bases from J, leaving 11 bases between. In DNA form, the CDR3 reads TGTGCCAGCGAGCGGGACGGCTATGGCTACACCTTC. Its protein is CASERDGYGYTF. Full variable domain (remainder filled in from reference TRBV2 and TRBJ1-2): EPEVTQTPSHQVTQMGQEVILRCVPISNHLYFYWYRQILGQKVEFLVSFYNNEISEKSEIFDDQFSVERPDGSNFTLKIRSTKLEDSAMYFCASERDGYGYTFGSGTRLTVV.

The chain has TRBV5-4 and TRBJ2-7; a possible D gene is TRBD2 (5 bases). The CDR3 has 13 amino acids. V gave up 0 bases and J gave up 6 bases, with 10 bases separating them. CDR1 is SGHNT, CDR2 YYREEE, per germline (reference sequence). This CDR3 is CASSLAGVREQYF. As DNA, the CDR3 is TGTGCCAGCAGCTTGGCCGGGGTGCGCGAGCAGTACTTC.

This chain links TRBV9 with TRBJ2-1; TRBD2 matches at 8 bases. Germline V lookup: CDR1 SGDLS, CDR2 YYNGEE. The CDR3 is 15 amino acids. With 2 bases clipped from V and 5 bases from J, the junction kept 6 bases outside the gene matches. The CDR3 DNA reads TGTGCCAGCAGCGTGACTAGCGTCACAAACAATGAGCAGTTCTTC. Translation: CASSVTSVTNNEQFF.

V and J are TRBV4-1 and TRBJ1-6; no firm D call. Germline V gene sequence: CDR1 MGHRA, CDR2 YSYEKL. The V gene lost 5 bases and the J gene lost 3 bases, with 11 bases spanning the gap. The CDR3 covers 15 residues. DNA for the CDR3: TGCGCCAGCAGCTTGGACCCCGACTATAATTCACCCCTCCACTTT. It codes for CASSLDPDYNSPLHF.

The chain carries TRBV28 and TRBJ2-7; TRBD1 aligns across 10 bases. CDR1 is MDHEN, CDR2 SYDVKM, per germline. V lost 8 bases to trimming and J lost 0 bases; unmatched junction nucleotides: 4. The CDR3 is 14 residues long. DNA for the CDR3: TGTGCCAGCTACAGACAGGGGGCCTCCTACGAGCAGTACTTC. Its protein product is CASYRQGASYEQYF.